The 6 T cell receptor beta chains in this list originate from one sample, sequenced in a study of cytotoxic CD8 clonotypes in ibrutinib-treated CLL. Libraries were prepared by immunoSEQ multiplex PCR; TCRdb keeps only in-frame clonotypes and omits some of them. The data hold approximately 100,000 clones, with about 72% observed a single time. The sample here was PBMCs, taken after 12 months of ibrutinib treatment. The receptors originated from a human donor with chronic lymphocytic leukemia.

The gene calls are TRBV7-9 and TRBJ2-3; D not resolved. From germline, CDR1 is SEHNR and CDR2 FQNEAQ (reference sequence). This CDR3 is built from 13 residues. V shed 4 bases and J shed 4 bases, with 9 bases lying between them. This CDR3 is CASSSGTADTQYF. CDR3 in DNA: TGTGCCAGCAGCTCGGGCACGGCAGATACGCAGTATTTT.

V and J are TRBV7-8 and TRBJ2-2; 7 nucleotides match TRBD1. The CDR3 loop spans 15 amino acids. In germline, CDR1 is SGHVS, CDR2 FQNEAQ. V was pared by 5 bases and J by 2 bases, with 5 bases of the junction left unmatched. The CDR3 sequence is CASSPGTANTGELFF. The CDR3 DNA follows: TGTGCCAGCAGCCCCGGGACAGCTAACACCGGGGAGCTGTTTTTT.

The chain carries TRBV2 and TRBJ1-6; D uncertain. This CDR3 is built from 13 residues. Between the trimmed V and J ends, which lost 6 bases and 10 bases, there was a span of 13 bases. Per germline, CDR1 SNHLY and CDR2 FYNNEI. Here the CDR3 reads CASRDESRSPLHF. The CDR3 DNA follows: TGTGCCAGCAGGGACGAGAGTCGCTCACCCCTCCACTTT.

The chain recombines TRBV30 with TRBJ1-5, with D maybe TRBD1 (5 bases). The length of the CDR3 is 15 residues. CDR1 GTSNPN and CDR2 SVGIG come from the germline V gene (reference sequence). Trimming took 0 bases from V and 1 from J, leaving 10 bases between them. The CDR3, as DNA: TGTGCCTGGAGTGTTCCCGGGGCCAGCAATCAGCCCCAGCATTTT. Its protein product is CAWSVPGASNQPQHF.

The chain has TRBV10-1 and TRBJ1-1; TRBD1 might be the D (6 bases). CDR1 WNHNN and CDR2 SYGVQD come from the germline V gene (reference sequence). This CDR3 has 14 amino acids. Between the trimmed V and J ends, which lost 8 bases and 0 bases, there was a span of 13 bases. The CDR3 sequence is CASQKTGVNTEAFF. The CDR3 DNA is TGCGCCAGCCAGAAGACAGGAGTGAACACTGAAGCTTTCTTT.

As DNA, the CDR3 is TGTGCCAGCAGGACCGGGACAGGGGGCGCTTGGAACTATGGCTACACCTTC. It codes for CASRTGTGGAWNYGYTF. V and J are TRBV2 and TRBJ1-2; 12 nucleotides line up with TRBD1. The CDR3 runs 17 residues. V trimming: 6 bases; J trimming: 2 bases; junction bases outside the gene matches: 10. CDR1 and CDR2 (germline): SNHLY, FYNNEI.